Following are 10 T cell receptor beta chains from one sample sequenced in a study of identical twins. TCRdb reprocessed the 5' RACE reads with MiXCR, giving one entry per CDR3 protein. This table holds more than 400,000 distinct CDR3 sequences, approximately 14% found once. This sample also appeared in a second study, on yellow fever vaccine responses in identical twins.

Sequencing was done on a sample of CD4+ T cells sorted from blood. Source of these receptors: a woman between 18 and 29 years old in good health.

The rearrangement joins TRBV24-1 to TRBJ1-5, with D hard to call. Germline values: CDR1 KGHDR, CDR2 SFDVKD. With 9 bases removed from V and 0 bases from J, the gap between germline ends came to 23 bases. This CDR3 has 18 residues. CDR3 coding DNA: TGTGCCACCCAAATGGGTATATCTATGGCGAATAGCAATCAGCCCCAGCATTTT. Protein sequence: CATQMGISMANSNQPQHF.

This clonotype was seen many times. This chain joins TRBV5-1 and TRBJ2-1; 10 bases agree with TRBD1. V dropped 3 bases and J dropped 1; count of bases not matched to a gene: 1. The CDR3 is made up of 15 amino acids. CDR1 SGHRS and CDR2 YFSETQ come from the germline V gene. The CDR3 region is CASSWGQGSYNEQFF. As DNA, the CDR3 is TGCGCCAGCAGCTGGGGACAGGGGTCCTACAATGAGCAGTTCTTC.

This chain connects TRBV24-1 to TRBJ2-1; D gene uncertain. Germline lookup yields CDR1 KGHDR and CDR2 SFDVKD. The CDR3 runs 15 residues. The ends were cut back, 5 bases at V and 6 bases at J, with 16 bases in the middle. CDR3 in DNA: TGTGCCACCAGTGCTATGGACCGAGACTCCAATGAGCAGTTCTTC. Amino acids: CATSAMDRDSNEQFF.

This clonotype was counted ten times or more. The V call is TRBV12-3 or TRBV12-4, the J call TRBJ1-1; no clear D gene. V was clipped by 3 bases and J by 4 bases, with 12 bases between them. CDR3 length: 14 amino acids. The CDR3 loop reads CASSLKGDSTEAFF. CDR3 nucleotides: TGTGCCAGCAGTTTGAAGGGAGATTCCACTGAAGCTTTCTTT.

The chain recombines TRBV18 with TRBJ1-5; no definite D call. There are 16 residues in the CDR3. V was shortened by 3 bases and J by 0 bases, with 12 bases between the two germline ends. CDR1 KGHSH and CDR2 LQKENI come from the germline V gene. In DNA form, the CDR3 reads TGTGCCAGCTCACCGTTGGACGGGGATAGCAATCAGCCCCAGCATTTT. The encoded protein is CASSPLDGDSNQPQHF.

The chain is built from TRBV7-6 and TRBJ2-5; 10 positions match TRBD2. The CDR3 sequence is 17 residues long. Trimming took 2 bases from V and 4 from J; bases not matched to a gene: 10. CDR1 and CDR2 (germline): SGHVS, FNYEAQ. CDR3 in DNA: TGTGCCAGCAGCTTACAAGCGGGAGGGCCAGGGAGAGAGACCCAGTACTTC. Protein: CASSLQAGGPGRETQYF. The full variable domain, rest sourced from reference TRBV7-6 and TRBJ2-5, is GAGVSQSPRYKVTKRGQDVALRCDPISGHVSLYWYRQALGQGPEFLTYFNYEAQQDKSGLPNDRFSAERPEGSISTLTIQRTEQRDSAMYRCASSLQAGGPGRETQYFGPGTRLLVL.

The table lists this clonotype with a few counts. This chain uses TRBV4-1 with TRBJ2-7, with 10 bases aligning to TRBD1. Per the germline V gene, CDR1 is MGHRA and CDR2 is YSYEKL. There are 18 residues in the CDR3. Trimming cost V 6 bases and J 2 bases; bases outside gene matches: 16. The CDR3 bases are TGCGCCAGCAGGTTGAAGGAAGGAGGACAGGGGGGCACCTACGAGCAGTACTTC. It specifies CASRLKEGGQGGTYEQYF.

This clonotype was counted between two and nine times. CDR3 coding DNA: TGTGCCAGCACTCGGGACTACAATGAGCAGTTCTTC. It is translated as CASTRDYNEQFF. The chain employs TRBV2 and TRBJ2-1; the D gene is possibly TRBD2 (5 bases). This CDR3 has 12 residues. Trimming shortened V by 7 bases and J by 3 bases, and 7 bases separated the two germline ends. Per the germline V gene, CDR1 is SNHLY and CDR2 is FYNNEI.

The CDR3 loop is CASSLLGLVNEQFF. In nucleotides, the CDR3 is TGTGCCAGCAGTTTATTGGGACTAGTAAATGAGCAGTTCTTC. V usage is TRBV28 and J usage is TRBJ2-1; 8 bases align to TRBD2. The germline V gene has CDR1 MDHEN and CDR2 SYDVKM. The CDR3 is 14 residues long. The J segment lost 7 bases and the V segment lost 1 base, leaving 3 bases of the junction unmatched.

Concerning this clonotype itself: A much more abundant neighbour one base away suggests this may be a read error. The chain uses TRBV28 and TRBJ1-2, with unresolved D. The CDR3 covers 13 residues. The V gene's germline CDR1 is MDHEN and CDR2 SYDVKM. Trimming took off 3 bases at V and 2 bases at J, with 7 bases between the two ends. The CDR3 region is CASSLVRNYGYTF. CDR3 bases: TGTGCCAGCAGTTTGGTGAGAAACTATGGCTACACCTTC.